The 4 T cell receptor beta chains below all came from one sample that was sequenced in a study of blood T cell repertoires in COVID-19. Here immunoSEQ multiplex PCR was the method, and the copy in TCRdb shows in-frame clones only, minus some. The table has 80,000 to 100,000 clones, about 78% seen once. Sequencing input: peripheral blood. The receptors derive from a man aged 45-65 years who had recovered from COVID-19.

A few counts support this clone. The chain employs TRBV27 and TRBJ2-5; no reliable D call. This CDR3 contains 13 residues. Germline loops: CDR1 MNHEY, CDR2 SMNVEV (reference sequence). V lost 5 bases and J lost 4, with 11 bases in between. The CDR3 region is CASSAIDRETQYF. The CDR3 region has the DNA TGTGCCAGCAGTGCCATAGATCGAGAGACCCAGTACTTC.

The chain recombines TRBV7-3 with TRBJ2-1; TRBD2 matches at 11 bases. The CDR3 runs 14 residues. The germline CDR1 and CDR2 sequences are SGHTA and FQGTGA. V trimming: 9 bases; J trimming: 7 bases; junction bases outside the gene matches: 8. CDR3 DNA: TGTGCCAGTAAACTAGCGGGAGAAATTAATGAGCAGTTCTTC. It codes for CASKLAGEINEQFF.

The chain joins TRBV9 to TRBJ2-3; 9 bases are a match to TRBD1. Germline CDR1 is SGDLS and CDR2 is YYNGEE. CDR3 length: 19 residues. J gave up 0 bases and V 3 bases, and 14 bases lay outside the gene matches. DNA of the CDR3: TGTGCCAGCAGCGACAACAGGGGGCTGAGGGGTGGGAGCACAGATACGCAGTATTTT. Its protein product is CASSDNRGLRGGSTDTQYF.

The chain links TRBV25-1 to TRBJ2-7; possible D gene TRBD1, 6 bases. The CDR3 consists of 13 residues. V lost 6 bases, J lost 1 base, and 10 bases lay in between. Germline CDR1 is MGHDK and CDR2 is SYGVNS. The CDR3: CASRQGSSYEQYF. The CDR3 DNA reads as TGTGCCAGCAGACAGGGATCTTCCTACGAGCAGTACTTC.